Listed below are T cell receptor beta chains from one sample, sequenced in a study of blood T cells in healthy people across ages. TCRdb ran MiXCR on the 5' RACE reads and lists one entry per CDR3 protein. The sample shows 650,000 to 800,000 distinct CDR3 sequences, around two fifths of them seen only once. Material: blood. These receptors were collected from a man aged 55-75 years in good health. Each CDR3 is given with its conserved first and last residue. A D gene is named only where the DNA matches it firmly. Expanded clones get a size class; other rows say once, few or many, or leave the size out.

>.|TRBV6-2/TRBV6-3|TRBJ2-7|.
TGTGCCAGCAGTTACTCGGACACCGAGCAGTACTTC
CASSYSDTEQYF
>TRBD2|TRBV7-2|TRBJ2-7|.
TGTACCAGCAGCTTAGGATCTAGCGGACACTACAATGAGCAGTACTTC
CTSSLGSSGHYNEQYF
>.|TRBV20-1|TRBJ2-1|.
TGCAGTACTAGAGATCATATTGCCGGGACACTCTACAATGAGCAGTTCTTC
CSTRDHIAGTLYNEQFF
>.|TRBV4-3|TRBJ1-1|.
TGCGCCAGCAGCCCCTCGGTGGGGCAGGCGAACACTGAAGCTTTCTTT
CASSPSVGQANTEAFF
>.|TRBV15|TRBJ2-3|.
TGTGCCACCAGCGGACGGACGGGGAAGGGAGATACGCAGTATTTT
CATSGRTGKGDTQYF
>TRBD2|TRBV6-6|TRBJ2-1|few
TGTGCCAGCAGATCCCCTAGCGGGGGGGGGAGCAATGAGCAGTTCTTC
CASRSPSGGGSNEQFF
>.|TRBV7-2|TRBJ2-7|.
TGTGCCAGCAAATTTCGTCCGGATCCAACCTACGAGCAGTACTTC
CASKFRPDPTYEQYF
>.|TRBV4-1|TRBJ1-6|.
TGCGCCAGCAGCCGTCGGGACACCTATAATTCACCCCTCCACTTT
CASSRRDTYNSPLHF
>.|TRBV11-3|TRBJ2-5|few
TGTGCCAGCAGCTCCCGGACAGATCCAAGGACCCAGTACTTC
CASSSRTDPRTQYF
>TRBD2|TRBV10-3|TRBJ2-5|once
TGTGCCATCAGTGAGGCTAGCGGAGGTGAGACCCAGTACTTC
CAISEASGGETQYF
>.|TRBV12-3/TRBV12-4|TRBJ2-1|.
TGTGCCAGCGCCTTTTCGGGGAGCTCCTACAATGAGCAGTTCTTC
CASAFSGSSYNEQFF
>.|TRBV4-1|TRBJ2-5|few
TGCGCCAGCAGCCAAGTCTGGTCAGGGAGGGAGACCCAGTACTTC
CASSQVWSGRETQYF
>TRBD2|TRBV20-1|TRBJ2-7|.
TGCAGTGCTAGAGATCTCGGGACTAGACCGTACGAGCAGTACTTC
CSARDLGTRPYEQYF
>.|TRBV2|TRBJ1-1|.
TGTGCCAGCAGTAACTATCAGAGAAACACTGAAGCTTTCTTT
CASSNYQRNTEAFF